This record looks at one TCR beta chain sequence and its context. These data come from a study of blood T cell repertoires in COVID-19. Sequencing used immunoSEQ multiplex PCR; TCRdb keeps in-frame clones, though not all of them. The sample lists roughly 120,000 clones, approximately 85% occurring once. Per the germline V gene, CDR1 is MNHEY and CDR2 is SMNVEV (reference sequence). V dropped 2 bases and J dropped 7; count of bases not matched to a gene: 3. The CDR3 has 14 amino acids. V usage is TRBV27 and J usage is TRBJ2-1, with TRBD2 matching over 9 bases. The receptor was isolated from a woman aged 80 or over with COVID-19, enrolled during active disease. Input material: peripheral blood. The DNA of the CDR3 is TGTGCCAGCAGTTTAACAGCGGGAGGTAATGAGCAGTTCTTC. The encoded protein is CASSLTAGGNEQFF.